This TCR beta chain was retrieved from a study of molecular identifiers for immune sequencing clone quantification. MiXCR was run by TCRdb on the PCR reads, yielding one entry per CDR3 protein. This sample carries tens of thousands of distinct CDR3 sequences, 15% to 20% of them seen once, and the ten largest clones take roughly 1.5%. Findings and limits, study-wide: Under 1% of molecules in naive cells, but over 97% of effector molecules, belonged to clones above 20 RNA copies.

This clonotype has ten or more counts. Its target is not known. The TCR was taken from a human donor in good health. Some libraries in this study had Jurkat cell RNA spiked in. Specimen: naive CD8+ T cells from blood, with Jurkat cell RNA spiked in. Subset given: FACS-sorted CD8+CD4-CCR7+CD45RA+ naive T cells.

The CDR3 nucleotides are TGTGCCGTCTCAGGGACGAACACCGGGGAGCTGTTTTTT. It codes for CAVSGTNTGELFF. V is TRBV27 and J is TRBJ2-2; D possibly corresponds to TRBD1 (5 bases). V lost 11 bases and J 0 bases, leaving 10 bases between the germline ends. CDR3 length: 13 amino acids. Germline V gene sequence: CDR1 MNHEY, CDR2 SMNVEV (reference sequence).